This T cell receptor beta chain was identified during a study of blood T cells in healthy people across ages (dated by TCRdb to about 2015). Regarding the study in general: In model experiments, template switching captured roughly one uniquely barcoded TCR beta cDNA molecule for every two T cells. To track age-related changes in TCR beta repertoire diversity, the study relied on deep sequencing normalized with unique cDNA molecular identifiers. The study analyzed two additional independent replicas of 1 million unique cDNA reads from the same blood draw for two donors, one aged 18 to 30 and one aged 80 or older. The donors were split into four age groups: young (average around 15 years), middle-aged (about 40), aged (about 62) and long-lived (about 74). Summary of the overall study and its limitations: Donor CMV infection status was unknown, potentially confounding age-related changes in expanded clonotypes. Compared with the aged group, the long-lived group had more naive CD4+ T cells, fewer expanded clones and increased TCR diversity, a pattern suggesting age selection. As age increased, observed TCR beta diversity per million T cells dropped in a roughly linear way, and a significant reduction was already evident by age 40. Because profiling used bulk unsorted PBMCs, naive and antigen-experienced compartments could not be compared conclusively. A strong correlation was found between observed TCR beta diversity and the percentage of naive T cells measured by flow cytometry. Estimates of total diversity based on one million sequenced T cells were regarded as lower bounds and as underestimates.

The library was built by means of 5' RACE. TCRdb shows the sequencer as Illumina HiSeq 2500. A second PCR of roughly 6 to 11 cycles was run with a J-beta primer mix and a sample-barcoded 5' primer. A template-switch 5' adaptor carrying 12 random nucleotides introduced a unique molecular identifier onto each TCR beta cDNA molecule. At least 2.5 million CDR3-containing paired-end reads were obtained from each sample. First-strand cDNA was synthesized from all RNA with the Mint cDNA synthesis kit, primed by a TRBC-specific oligonucleotide. All cDNA was treated with uracil-DNA glycosylase and then went through a first 18-cycle PCR with the universal primers M1SS and BC2_uni_R. Turning to the authors' computational methods: Normalization of each sample was performed by random selection of 1 million high-quality reads, each carrying a distinct molecular identifier. Reads with shared molecular identifiers were discarded instead of being binned into consensus sequences. MiTCR, set to a Q25 quality threshold and the strictest error-elimination algorithm, was used for CDR3 identification, clonotype clustering and error correction. A nonparametric unseen species model using Euler transformation provided a lower-bound estimate of total TCR beta diversity. TCRdb trimmed the raw reads at Q25, called clones with MiXCR and kept productive beta chains. CDR3 protein duplicates are merged, each entry listing the most common genes and DNA. The V and J calls were not made by the authors but by TCRdb's processing. The sample includes approximately 760,000 distinct CDR3 sequences, with 20% to 25% observed a single time. More than 7.5% of the sample is held by the ten biggest clonotypes.

Worth noting for this clonotype: Its specific antigen is unknown. One base away there is no much larger clone; base qualities are not given.

Systemically healthy Caucasian individuals from Russia, around 38 in total and aged 6 to 90 years, were included as donors. Each donor gave 8 to 10 milliliters of peripheral blood, drawn into EDTA-treated Vacutainer tubes. Ficoll-Paque density-gradient centrifugation was used to isolate PBMCs, with at least 6.5 million per sample. Trizol reagent was used to extract total RNA from the PBMCs, yielding at least 5 micrograms per sample. For every donor, an aliquot of PBMCs went through flow cytometry to measure the percentages of naive CD45RAhigh/CD27high T cells. After removal of 5 bases from V and 3 bases from J, the junction retains 6 bases not matched to a gene. The CDR3 contains 15 residues, cysteine and phenylalanine counted. Of all the DNA, just the CDR3 is kept, 45 bases in frame from base 1. From a lookup of the germline V gene, CDR1 and CDR2 are SGHRS and YFSETQ. This same sample was also taken into another study, of T cells of mothers and their children. Drawing on the second study: Nine systemically healthy Caucasian individuals served as donors, namely three mothers together with their six children. cDNA synthesis consumed the entire amount of extracted RNA, loaded at approximately 1.6 ug RNA in each 15 ul reaction. In the second PCR, the M1S primer added sample barcodes and 2-4 random nucleotides. More than 9.5 million TCR beta CDR3 reads were obtained from each mother, and 2.5 million to 3.5 million reads were obtained from each child. In both related and unrelated pairs, thymic selection shapes the output of TCR recombination in a similar way, with inherited differences having only a minor effect. Related mother-child pairs always showed normalized repertoire overlap that was slightly higher than in unrelated mother-child pairs, though the difference was never significant. No persistent microchimeric T cell clones were found, with a detection sensitivity of 85 to 100 clones per million clonotypes. Deep NGS was used in the study to compare the TCR beta repertoires of mothers and children and to look for features that separate related mother-child pairs from unrelated individuals. Mothers averaged about 37 +/- 4 years of age and children averaged 11 +/- 4 years. Libraries were sequenced on Illumina HiSeq 2000 with 100+100 nt paired-end reads after adapter ligation with NEBNext reagents. Mother and child libraries were prepared a month apart and sequenced in separate runs to prevent cross-contamination. Between roughly 450,000 and 2,200,000 distinct TCR beta clonotypes were identified per donor. Naive TCR beta clonotypes were estimated from low-frequency clonotypes matched to each donor's FACS-determined naive share, without sorting.

This TCR was sampled from a boy younger than 18 in good health. The specimen was blood. This receptor chain uses TRBV5-1 and TRBJ2-3; TRBD2 matches 10 bases in the middle. The CDR3 reads CASRRLAGETDTQYF. The nucleotide sequence reads as follows: TGCGCCAGCAGGCGGCTAGCGGGAGAAACAGATACGCAGTATTTT.